In this sample, the clone carrying this T cell receptor (beta chain) turned up a few times. Its antigen remains unidentified. This record belongs to a study of T-cell memory formation after mild COVID-19. Background on the study: Most TCR clusters belonged to a single donor. Study-wide results and caveats: Cross-reactive memory seemingly joined, as some responding clones were found in pre-infection memory.

TCRdb reprocessed the 5' RACE reads via MiXCR and lists one record per CDR3 protein. Here the sample spans about 560,000 distinct CDR3 sequences, 15% to 20% being singletons. The V segment lost 0 bases and the J segment 4 bases; nucleotides outside the gene matches: 2. Germline V lookup: CDR1 SGHTA, CDR2 FQGNSA. The CDR3 covers 15 residues. The material sequenced was PBMCs or a T cell subset sorted from them (not recorded which). This sequence was found in an adult woman who had mild COVID-19 (a few samples of this study predate the infection). Cell type and time point are not known. The rearrangement joins TRBV7-2 to TRBJ2-3; 9 bases map to TRBD2. The CDR3 DNA is TGTGCCAGCAGCTTAGCGCTAGCGGGGTCAGATACGCAGTATTTT. It encodes CASSLALAGSDTQYF.